This T cell receptor (beta chain) was obtained from a study of early T cells in non-severe SARS-CoV-2 infection. The CDR3 has 17 residues. V was trimmed by 0 bases and J by 6 bases, leaving 18 bases between them. CDR1 and CDR2 (germline): SGDLS, YYNGEE. TCRdb itself ran the 5' RACE reads through MiXCR, one entry per CDR3 protein. This sample yields more than 65,000 distinct CDR3 sequences, of which more than 10% are seen a single time; about 3.9% belongs to the top ten. This clonotype was picked up many times. The J gene is TRBJ2-2, the V gene TRBV9; no firm D call. The sample was whole blood. This clonotype was sampled from an adult who was a healthcare worker with PCR-confirmed SARS-CoV-2 infection or an uninfected control (not recorded which). In DNA form, the CDR3 reads TGTGCCAGCAGCGTAGCTGGAGTAAGTGCAGTTGCCGGGGAGCTGTTTTTT. Its protein product is CASSVAGVSAVAGELFF.